This T cell receptor beta chain comes out of a study of shared clonotypes between healthy human individuals. The assay was immunoSEQ multiplex PCR, and TCRdb's table has in-frame clones only and misses some. Of about 2.1 million clones detected, about 92% appear once; the ten largest clones hold roughly 1.7%. This CDR3 contains 16 residues. The V end was cut by 4 bases, the J end by 0 bases, with 16 bases between. CDR1 is SGHTA, CDR2 FQGNSA, per germline. CD8 cells regarded as naive lacked CD45RO, were positively chosen for CCR7, and omitted terminally differentiated effector memory CD45RA+ cells. Sequenced sample: naive CD8+ T cells from PBMCs. The chain recombines TRBV7-2 with TRBJ2-7; either TRBD1 or TRBD2 may fit D (5 bases each). The sequence was obtained from a man between 18 and 29 years old in good health. Some clones in this sample may be carry-over from other donors' samples. The CDR3 sequence: CASSSRPGLSSYEQYF. CDR3 nucleotides: TGTGCCAGCAGCTCCCGTCCGGGGCTCTCCTCCTACGAGCAGTACTTC.